The present TCR beta chain was sequenced within a study of T cells expressing NK-cell markers. About the research overall: The authors derived TCR beta repertoires from sorted CD3+CD56+NKG2C+, CD3+CD56+NKG2C- and CD3+CD56-NKG2C+ T cells.

With UMIs, 5'RACE template switching was used to make TCR beta cDNA. TCRdb re-analyzed the 5' RACE reads; it lists each CDR3 protein once, without DNA. The ten most abundant clones cover approximately 18% of a sample with about 110,000 distinct CDR3 sequences. On this clonotype: Its antigen is unknown.

Study-wide results and limits: In four donors, dominant clonotypes made up about 25-60.1% of CD3+CD56-NKG2C+ cells. In about 6 donors, dominant CD3+CD56+NKG2C+ clones formed about 1.0-7.5% of CD8+ cells.

Sequenced material: blood T cells: a sorted CD56 or NKG2C T cell subset, CD4+ or CD8+ T cells, or bulk PBMC T cells (not recorded which). The sequence came from a woman between 18 and 70 years old in good health.

The CDR3 loop reads CASSIRSGDGQYF. The chain combines TRBV19 with TRBJ2-7; TCRdb lists TRBD1, though no DNA is available to test this call. CDR3 length: 13 residues. Germline CDR1 and CDR2: LNHDA and SQIVND (reference sequence).